This passage covers 3 T cell receptor beta chains from one sample sequenced in a study of PD-L1 blockade in urothelial cancer. Sequencing used immunoSEQ multiplex PCR; TCRdb keeps in-frame clones, though not all of them. The profile shows 70,000 or so clones, approximately 91% of them singletons. Sequences were derived from PBMCs, sampled around atezolizumab (anti-PD-L1) treatment. The receptors stem from a man aged 55 to 70 with urothelial cancer.

By its share, this clone is medium-sized. The gene calls are TRBV9 and TRBJ2-6, with 8 bases identical to TRBD1. This CDR3 is built from 18 residues. The V gene's germline CDR1 is SGDLS and CDR2 YYNGEE. After removal of 1 base from V and 2 bases from J, the junction contained 8 bases not matched to a gene. The CDR3 bases are TGTGCCAGCAGCGTAAGTCCCAGGGGGCGAGCTGGGGCCAACGTCCTGACTTTC. Its protein is CASSVSPRGRAGANVLTF. The full variable domain, completed using reference TRBV9 and TRBJ2-6, is DSGVTQTPKHLITATGQRVTLRCSPRSGDLSVYWYQQSLDQGLQFLIQYYNGEERAKGNILERFSAQQFPDLHSELNLSSLELGDSALYFCASSVSPRGRAGANVLTFGAGSRLTVL.

As for this clone: Other DNA sequences in this specimen translate into the identical CDR3. The chain recombines TRBV18 with TRBJ2-7, with TRBD1 identical over 8 bases. The CDR3 is 14 amino acids. The germline V gene has CDR1 KGHSH and CDR2 LQKENI. Trimming took 1 base from V and 2 from J; bases not matched to a gene: 1. The CDR3 loop reads CASSPRTGTYEQYF. CDR3 in DNA: TGTGCCAGCTCACCACGGACAGGGACCTACGAGCAGTACTTC.

The V call is TRBV7-2, the J call TRBJ1-2, with no clear D. The germline V gene has CDR1 SGHTA and CDR2 FQGNSA. This CDR3 contains 14 residues. V was pared by 3 bases and J by 3 bases, with 11 bases between. The CDR3 bases are TGTGCCAGCAGCTTGAGCCTCCAGGACTATGGCTACACCTTC. Translated: CASSLSLQDYGYTF.